Given below is one TCR beta chain in context. Its antigen is not known. Germline CDR1 is MRHNA and CDR2 is SNTAGT. The V segment lost 6 bases and the J segment 6 bases; nucleotides outside the gene matches: 7. The length of the CDR3 is 14 residues. The data stem from a study of PD-1 blockade in classical Hodgkin lymphoma. General study points: Relapsed/refractory patients reportedly had the lowest baseline TCR diversity, below newly diagnosed patients, who were below healthy donors.

Brentuximab vedotin exposure varied, and every patient relapsed after autologous stem cell transplantation. Produced via immunoSEQ multiplex PCR; TCRdb's table is partial and in-frame only. This sample carries 25,000 to 30,000 clones, around 78% of them seen once, and the ten largest clones take 20% to 25%. Sequenced material: peripheral blood mononuclear cells (PBMCs), taken before the second cycle of nivolumab. This clonotype was obtained from a human donor with classical Hodgkin lymphoma. The chain links TRBV6-4 to TRBJ2-1; 8 bases map to TRBD2. For the CDR3, the DNA is TGTGCCAGCAGCGAGACTAGCGAGGGCAATGAGCAGTTCTTC. Amino acids: CASSETSEGNEQFF.